This T cell receptor beta chain was recovered during a study of control samples from healthy donors and cancer patients. The method was immunoSEQ multiplex PCR; TCRdb's version includes in-frame clones alone and lacks a portion of them. The sample lists 120,000 or so clones, about 93% occurring once. V was cut by 4 bases and J by 3 bases, with 10 bases left in between. This CDR3 is 14 amino acids long. CDR1 and CDR2 from the germline V gene are MNHEY and SVGEGT. Sample: PBMCs. This sequence joins TRBV6-2 or TRBV6-3 and TRBJ1-5; a possible D gene is TRBD1 (5 bases). The TCR was taken from a man aged 45-65 years with head and neck cancer. DNA of the CDR3: TGTGCCAGCAGTTTCGACAGCCACAATCAGCCCCAGCATTTT. Encoded protein: CASSFDSHNQPQHF.